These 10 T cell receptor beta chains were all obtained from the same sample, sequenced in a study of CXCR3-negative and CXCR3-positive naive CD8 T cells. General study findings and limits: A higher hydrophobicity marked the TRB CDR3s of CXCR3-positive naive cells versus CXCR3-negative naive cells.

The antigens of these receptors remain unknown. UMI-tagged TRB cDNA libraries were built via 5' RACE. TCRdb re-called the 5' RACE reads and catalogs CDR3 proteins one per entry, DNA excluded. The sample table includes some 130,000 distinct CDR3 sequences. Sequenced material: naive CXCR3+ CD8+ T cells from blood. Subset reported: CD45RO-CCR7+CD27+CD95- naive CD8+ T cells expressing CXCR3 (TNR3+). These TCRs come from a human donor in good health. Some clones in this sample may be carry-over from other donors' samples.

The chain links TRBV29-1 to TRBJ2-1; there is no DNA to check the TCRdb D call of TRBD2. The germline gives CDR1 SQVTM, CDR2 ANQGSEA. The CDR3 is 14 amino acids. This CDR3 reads CSVIAESSYNEQFF.

This CDR3 reads CASSYRDSSWNEQFF. The chain has TRBV5-1 and TRBJ2-1; as DNA is missing, the TRBD1 call by TCRdb cannot be tested. CDR3 length equals 15 residues. CDR1 is SGHRS, CDR2 YFSETQ, per germline.

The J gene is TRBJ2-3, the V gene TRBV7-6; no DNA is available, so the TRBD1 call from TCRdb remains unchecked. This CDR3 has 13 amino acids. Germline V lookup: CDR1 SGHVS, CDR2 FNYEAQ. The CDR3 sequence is CASSPGKSDTQYF.

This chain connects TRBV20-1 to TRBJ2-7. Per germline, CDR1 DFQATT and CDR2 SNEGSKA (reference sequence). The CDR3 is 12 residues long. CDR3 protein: CSASGLPAEQYF.

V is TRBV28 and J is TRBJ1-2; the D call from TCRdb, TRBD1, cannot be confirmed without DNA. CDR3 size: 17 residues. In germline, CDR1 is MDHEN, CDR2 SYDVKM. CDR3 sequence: CASSSRDRGLTNYGYTF.

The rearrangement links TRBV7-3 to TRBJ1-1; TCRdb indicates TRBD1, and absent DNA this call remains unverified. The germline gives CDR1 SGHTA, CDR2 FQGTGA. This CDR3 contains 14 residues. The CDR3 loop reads CASSLLSRGTEAFF.

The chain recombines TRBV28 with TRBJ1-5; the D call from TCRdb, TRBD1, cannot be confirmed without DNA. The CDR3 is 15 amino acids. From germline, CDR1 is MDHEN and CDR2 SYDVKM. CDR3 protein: CASSPAGTVNQPQHF.

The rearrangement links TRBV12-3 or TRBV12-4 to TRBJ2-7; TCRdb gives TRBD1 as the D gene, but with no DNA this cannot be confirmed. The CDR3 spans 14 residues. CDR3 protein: CASSSGFESGEQYF.

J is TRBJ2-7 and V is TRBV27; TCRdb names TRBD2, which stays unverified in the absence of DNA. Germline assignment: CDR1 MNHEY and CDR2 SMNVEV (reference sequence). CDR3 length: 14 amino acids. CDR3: CASSLAPSGYEQYF.

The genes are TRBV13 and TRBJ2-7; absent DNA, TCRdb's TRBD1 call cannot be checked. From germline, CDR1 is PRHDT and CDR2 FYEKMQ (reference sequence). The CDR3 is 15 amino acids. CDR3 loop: CASSAAPGQGYEQYF. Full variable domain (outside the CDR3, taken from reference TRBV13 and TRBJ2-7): AAGVIQSPRHLIKEKRETATLKCYPIPRHDTVYWYQQGPGQDPQFLISFYEKMQSDKGSIPDRFSAQQFSDYHSELNMSSLELGDSALYFCASSAAPGQGYEQYFGPGTRLTVT.